This TCR beta chain was identified during a study of PD-1 blockade in classical Hodgkin lymphoma. Study information: Patients received nivolumab 3 mg/kg intravenously every 2 weeks.

This clone was picked up a small number of times. Its antigen is undetermined. Sequenced by immunoSEQ multiplex PCR; TCRdb stores in-frame clones only, minus some. The sample carries about 41,000 clones, nearly 70% recorded once. Time point meaning: cycle 4 day 1 (C4D1), after 6 weeks of nivolumab. Each patient relapsed following autologous stem cell transplantation, and prior brentuximab vedotin exposure differed. Complete response, partial response or progressive disease constituted the best response categories observed. General study results and limits: CD4+ TCR diversity climbed significantly by C4D1, unlike CD8+ TCR diversity. A reduction in baseline TCR diversity was reportedly seen in newly diagnosed patients relative to healthy donors.

This TCR came from a human donor with classical Hodgkin lymphoma. The sample consisted of peripheral blood mononuclear cells (PBMCs), taken before the fourth cycle of nivolumab.

DNA for the CDR3: TGTGCCAGCAGTTACAGTTGGGTAATCGGGGGTGTAGAGGCTTTCTTT. It yields the protein CASSYSWVIGGVEAFF. The chain recombines TRBV6-5 with TRBJ1-1; D might be TRBD1 (5 bases). Germline-derived CDR1 and CDR2 are MNHEY and SVGAGI. With 2 bases removed from V and 11 bases from J, the gap between germline ends came to 24 bases. This CDR3 has 16 amino acids.